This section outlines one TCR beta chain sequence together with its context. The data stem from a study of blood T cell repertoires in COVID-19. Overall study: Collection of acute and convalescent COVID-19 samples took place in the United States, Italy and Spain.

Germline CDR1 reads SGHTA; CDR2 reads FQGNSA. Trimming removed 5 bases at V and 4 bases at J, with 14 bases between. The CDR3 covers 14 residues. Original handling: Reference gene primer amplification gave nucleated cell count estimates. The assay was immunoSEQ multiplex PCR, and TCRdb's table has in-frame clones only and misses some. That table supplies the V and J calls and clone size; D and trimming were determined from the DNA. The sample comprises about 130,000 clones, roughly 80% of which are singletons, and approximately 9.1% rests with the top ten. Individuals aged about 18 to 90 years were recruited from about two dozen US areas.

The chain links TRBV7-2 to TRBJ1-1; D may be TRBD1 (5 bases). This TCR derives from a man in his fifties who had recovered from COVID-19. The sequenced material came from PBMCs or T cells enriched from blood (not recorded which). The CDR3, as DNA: TGTGCCAGCAGCCCACCGAACGGGGGCACTGAAGCTTTCTTT. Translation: CASSPPNGGTEAFF.